The 10 T cell receptor beta chains listed next were all sequenced from one sample in a study of regulatory T cells in long-lasting Graves disease. Both iRepertoire HTBI primers and Arm-PCR of CDR3 regions were used to build the TCR beta libraries. MiXCR, run by TCRdb on the multiplex PCR reads, gives a single entry per CDR3 protein. The repertoire holds about 290,000 distinct CDR3 sequences, with under 25% as singletons. Time point noted: persistent/refractory GD, antithyroid drugs over 5 years with positive TRAb. After RNA was extracted from PBMCs, the TCR library was made from it. The sample in question was peripheral blood mononuclear cells (PBMCs), obtained when the disease was refractory, from a patient treated with antithyroid drugs. Receptors originate from a female donor with Graves disease.

This clonotype was recorded many times. The chain carries TRBV12-3 or TRBV12-4 and TRBJ1-5; tentative D call: TRBD1 (6 bases). The length of the CDR3 is 14 residues. Trimming stripped 3 bases from V and 6 bases from J, with 12 bases between. The CDR3 nucleotides read TGTGCCAGCAGTTTTCGCAGGGGCGGTCAGCCCCAGCATTTT. Translation gives CASSFRRGGQPQHF.

This clonotype has ten or more counts. The CDR3 nucleotides are TGTGCCAGCAGTACTGTGGGACCTAACACTGAAGCTTTCTTT. Amino acids: CASSTVGPNTEAFF. This chain connects TRBV27 to TRBJ1-1; the D gene is possibly TRBD1 (5 bases). The CDR3 covers 14 residues. V dropped 5 bases and J dropped 2 bases, with 12 bases sitting between them. Germline assignment: CDR1 MNHEY and CDR2 SMNVEV (reference sequence).

This clonotype was seen only a few times. This chain uses TRBV19 with TRBJ1-2; D might be TRBD1 (6 bases). Germline CDR1 and CDR2: LNHDA and SQIVND (reference sequence). There are 14 residues in the CDR3. Trimming took 6 bases from V and 5 from J, leaving 16 bases between them. The CDR3 DNA sequence: TGTGCCAGTAGCTCAACAGGGTTTCCTTATGGCTACACCTTC. The encoded protein is CASSSTGFPYGYTF.

The V and J genes are TRBV30 and TRBJ2-5, with D tentatively TRBD2 (5 bases). Germline CDR1 reads GTSNPN; CDR2 reads SVGIG (reference sequence). The CDR3 spans 15 residues. The V end was cut by 0 bases, the J end by 0 bases, with 11 bases between. CDR3 in amino acids: CAWSVNQDYQETQYF. The CDR3 DNA reads TGTGCCTGGAGTGTAAATCAGGACTACCAAGAGACCCAGTACTTC.

V usage is TRBV11-2 and J usage is TRBJ2-5; D may be TRBD2 (5 bases). Trimming shortened V by 1 base and J by 5 bases, and 14 bases separated the two germline ends. The germline V gene has CDR1 SGHAT and CDR2 FQNNGV. The CDR3 sequence is 15 residues long. The CDR3 DNA follows: TGTGCCAGCAGCTTAGGTTTGGGTGGCGGGGAGACCCAGTACTTC. It specifies CASSLGLGGGETQYF.

On this clonotype: Sequence at one end of the junction differs from germline and may be a read error. The chain has TRBV5-4 and TRBJ1-2; possible D gene TRBD1, 6 bases. Per the germline V gene, CDR1 is SGHNT and CDR2 is YYREEE (reference sequence). This CDR3 has 16 residues. In DNA, the CDR3 is TGTGCCAGCAGCCCGGACCGGGGGCGACGTGACTACGGCTACACCTTC. Protein sequence: CASSPDRGRRDYGYTF.

The chain couples TRBV6-1 to TRBJ1-5; unclear D gene. With 4 bases removed from V and 0 bases from J, the gap between germline ends came to 13 bases. The CDR3 is 16 amino acids. Per germline, CDR1 MNHNS and CDR2 SASEGT. The CDR3 is CASSVHYPFSNQPQHF. DNA for the CDR3: TGTGCCAGCAGTGTCCACTACCCTTTTAGCAATCAGCCCCAGCATTTT.

The chain uses TRBV18 and TRBJ2-7, with 7 bases identical to TRBD2. The V gene end was trimmed by 3 bases and the J gene end by 1 base; junction bases not matched to a gene: 6. The CDR3 sequence is 15 residues long. CDR1 and CDR2 from the germline V gene are KGHSH and LQKENI. The CDR3 region is CASSPSLAASYEQYF. CDR3 DNA sequence: TGTGCCAGCTCACCCAGTCTAGCGGCGTCCTACGAGCAGTACTTC. Based on the CDR3 plus reference TRBV18 and TRBJ2-7, the full variable domain is NAGVMQNPRHLVRRRGQEARLRCSPMKGHSHVYWYRQLPEEGLKFMVYLQKENIIDESGMPKERFSAEFPKEGPSILRIQQVVRGDSAAYFCASSPSLAASYEQYFGPGTRLTVT.

The chain couples TRBV24-1 to TRBJ2-7; tentatively, D is TRBD2 (6 bases). The CDR3 contains 15 residues. The germline V gene encodes CDR1 KGHDR and CDR2 SFDVKD. V was trimmed by 3 bases and J by 2 bases, leaving 13 bases between them. This CDR3 is CATSDAGLPPYEQYF. CDR3 sequence (DNA): TGTGCCACCAGTGATGCGGGACTTCCCCCCTACGAGCAGTACTTC.

This clonotype was detected a few times. The chain combines TRBV7-9 with TRBJ2-7, with 7 bases fitting TRBD1. V lost 1 base and J lost 2; bases outside the gene matches: 8. This CDR3 is built from 16 residues. Germline lookup yields CDR1 SEHNR and CDR2 FQNEAQ (reference sequence). The CDR3 sequence is CASSLGIDRDPYEQYF. In nucleotides, the CDR3 is TGTGCCAGCAGCTTAGGGATAGACAGGGACCCCTACGAGCAGTACTTC.